Here is one T cell receptor beta chain with its context. Its antigen is still unknown. The sample is drawn from a study of blood T cells in healthy people across ages. The study's findings and limits: TCR beta diversity per million T cells fell roughly linearly with age. Diversity figures based on one million T cells were deemed too low.

A sample-barcoded 5' primer and a J-beta primer mix were used in a second PCR of roughly 6 to 12 cycles. Through a template-switch adaptor with 12 random nucleotides, each cDNA molecule received a tag. One entry per CDR3 protein, called by TCRdb with MiXCR from the 5' RACE reads. The data contain 550,000 to 800,000 distinct CDR3 sequences, 32% of them seen just once; the ten biggest clones take up approximately 15%. Approximately 9.4 milliliters was the volume of peripheral blood drawn from each donor. The sequencing sample was made of blood. The TCR was taken from a woman over 75 in good health.

CDR3 DNA: TGTGCCTGGAACACAGCAGGGGCAATGGGGTACTTC. It codes for CAWNTAGAMGYF. V and J are TRBV30 and TRBJ2-4, with D possibly being TRBD1 (6 bases). The V gene lost 4 bases and the J gene lost 15 bases, with 19 bases spanning the gap. The CDR3 covers 12 residues. The germline V gene encodes CDR1 GTSNPN and CDR2 SVGIG (reference sequence). The full variable domain, completed using reference TRBV30 and TRBJ2-4, is SQTIHQWPATLVQPVGSPLSLECTVEGTSNPNLYWYRQAAGRGLQLLFYSVGIGQISSEVPQNLSASRPQDRQFILSSKKLLLSDSGFYLCAWNTAGAMGYFGAGTRLSVL.